One T cell receptor (beta chain) is described in this entry. The antigen remains undetermined. This sample stems from a study of blood T cells in healthy people across ages. Study-level points and caveats: Long-lived donors carried more naive CD4+ cells and greater diversity than aged donors. While age rose, TCR beta diversity per million T cells dropped in a roughly linear way.

Each sample had at least 6.5 million PBMCs isolated. Through a sample-barcoded 5' primer and a J-beta primer mix, a second PCR was run for roughly 6 to 12 cycles. No fewer than 3 million CDR3-containing paired-end reads came from each sample. Via MiXCR, TCRdb re-called the 5' RACE reads, giving one row per CDR3 protein. The sample records about a million distinct CDR3 sequences, 45% to 60% being singletons. The CDR3 loop spans 14 amino acids. Germline assignment: CDR1 DFQATT and CDR2 SNEGSKA (reference sequence). Sequences were obtained from blood. The chain links TRBV20-1 to TRBJ2-5, with 9 bases identical to TRBD2. The J call is in doubt because the DNA end fits TRBJ2-7 better. This receptor was taken from a woman aged 55-75 years in good health. This CDR3 is CSALSGSFPYEQYF. The CDR3 DNA follows: TGCAGTGCTCTTAGCGGGAGTTTCCCTTACGAGCAGTACTTC.